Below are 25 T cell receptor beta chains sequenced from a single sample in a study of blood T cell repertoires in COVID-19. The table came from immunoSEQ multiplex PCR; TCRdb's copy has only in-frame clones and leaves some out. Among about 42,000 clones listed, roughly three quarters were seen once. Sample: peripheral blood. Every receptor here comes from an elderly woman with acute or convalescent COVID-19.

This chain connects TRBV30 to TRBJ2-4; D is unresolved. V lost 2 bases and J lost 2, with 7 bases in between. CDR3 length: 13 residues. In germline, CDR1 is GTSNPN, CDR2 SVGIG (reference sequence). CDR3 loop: CAWSSLTKNIQYF. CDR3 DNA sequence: TGTGCCTGGAGTTCCTTAACCAAAAACATTCAGTACTTC.

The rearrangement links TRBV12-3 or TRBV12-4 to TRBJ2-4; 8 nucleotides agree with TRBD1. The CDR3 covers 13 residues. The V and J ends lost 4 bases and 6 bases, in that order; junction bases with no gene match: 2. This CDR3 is CASSSTGGNIQYF. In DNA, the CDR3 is TGTGCCAGCAGTTCTACAGGGGGAAACATTCAGTACTTC.

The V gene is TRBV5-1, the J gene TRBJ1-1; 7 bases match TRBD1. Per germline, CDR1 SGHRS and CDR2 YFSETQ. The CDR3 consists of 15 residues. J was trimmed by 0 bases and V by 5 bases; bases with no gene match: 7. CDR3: CASSRGQAMNTEAFF. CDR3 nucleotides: TGCGCCAGCAGTAGAGGACAGGCCATGAACACTGAAGCTTTCTTT.

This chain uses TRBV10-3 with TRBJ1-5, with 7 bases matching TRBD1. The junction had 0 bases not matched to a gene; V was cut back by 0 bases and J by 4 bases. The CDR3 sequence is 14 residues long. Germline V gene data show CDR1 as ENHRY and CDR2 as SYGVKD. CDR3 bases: TGTGCCATCAGTGAGTCGGGACAGAATCAGCCCCAGCATTTT. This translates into CAISESGQNQPQHF.

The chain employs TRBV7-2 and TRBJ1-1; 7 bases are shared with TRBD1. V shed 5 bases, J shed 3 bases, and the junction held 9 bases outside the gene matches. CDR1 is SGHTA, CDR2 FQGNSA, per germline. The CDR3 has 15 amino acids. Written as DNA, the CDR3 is TGTGCCAGCAGCCGGAAGGGACAGATGGACACTGAAGCTTTCTTT. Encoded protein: CASSRKGQMDTEAFF. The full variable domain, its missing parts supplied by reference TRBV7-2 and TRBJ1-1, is GAGVSQSPSNKVTEKGKDVELRCDPISGHTALYWYRQSLGQGLEFLIYFQGNSAPDKSGLPSDRFSAERTGGSVSTLTIQRTQQEDSAVYLCASSRKGQMDTEAFFGQGTRLTVV.

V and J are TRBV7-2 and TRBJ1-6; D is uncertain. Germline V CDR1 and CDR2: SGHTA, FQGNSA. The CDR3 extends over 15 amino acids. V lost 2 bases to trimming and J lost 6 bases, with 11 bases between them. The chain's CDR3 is CASSLLGRFNSPLHF. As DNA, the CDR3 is TGTGCCAGCAGCTTACTAGGCAGATTTAATTCACCCCTCCACTTT.

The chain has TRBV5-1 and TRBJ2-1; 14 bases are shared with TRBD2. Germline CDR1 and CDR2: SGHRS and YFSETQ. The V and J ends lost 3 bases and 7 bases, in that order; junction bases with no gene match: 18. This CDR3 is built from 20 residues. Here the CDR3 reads CASSSKTSGRVGVVYNEQFF. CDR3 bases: TGCGCCAGCAGCTCCAAGACTAGCGGGAGGGTAGGGGTCGTCTATAATGAGCAGTTCTTC. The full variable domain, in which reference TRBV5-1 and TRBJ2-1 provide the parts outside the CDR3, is KAGVTQTPRYLIKTRGQQVTLSCSPISGHRSVSWYQQTPGQGLQFLFEYFSETQRNKGNFPGRFSGRQFSNSRSEMNVSTLELGDSALYLCASSSKTSGRVGVVYNEQFFGPGTRLTVL.

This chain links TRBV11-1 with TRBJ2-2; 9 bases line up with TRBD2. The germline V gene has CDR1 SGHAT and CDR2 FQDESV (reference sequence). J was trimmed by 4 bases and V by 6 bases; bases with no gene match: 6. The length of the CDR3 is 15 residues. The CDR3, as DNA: TGTGCCAGCAGTCCCGGGACTAGCTTCACCGGGGAGCTGTTTTTT. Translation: CASSPGTSFTGELFF.

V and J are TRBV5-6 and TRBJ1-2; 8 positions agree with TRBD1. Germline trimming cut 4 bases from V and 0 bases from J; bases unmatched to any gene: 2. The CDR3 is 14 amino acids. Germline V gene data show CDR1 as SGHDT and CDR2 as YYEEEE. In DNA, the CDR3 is TGTGCCAGCAGCAGGGACAGGTCTAACTATGGCTACACCTTC. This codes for CASSRDRSNYGYTF. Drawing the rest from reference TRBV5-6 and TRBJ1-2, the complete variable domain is DAGVTQSPTHLIKTRGQQVTLRCSPKSGHDTVSWYQQALGQGPQFIFQYYEEEERQRGNFPDRFSGHQFPNYSSELNVNALLLGDSALYLCASSRDRSNYGYTFGSGTRLTVV.

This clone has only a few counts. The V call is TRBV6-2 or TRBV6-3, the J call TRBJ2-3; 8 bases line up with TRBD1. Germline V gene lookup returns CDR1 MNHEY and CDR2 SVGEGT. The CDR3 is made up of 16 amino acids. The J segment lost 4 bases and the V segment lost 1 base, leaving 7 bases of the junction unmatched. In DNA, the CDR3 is TGTGCCAGCAGTTACTTGCAGGGGGCGATCCCAGATACGCAGTATTTT. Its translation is CASSYLQGAIPDTQYF.

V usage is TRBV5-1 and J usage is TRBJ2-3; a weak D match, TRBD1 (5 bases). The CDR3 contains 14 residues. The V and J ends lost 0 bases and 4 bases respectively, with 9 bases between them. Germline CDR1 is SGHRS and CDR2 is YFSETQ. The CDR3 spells CASSLEQAPDTQYF. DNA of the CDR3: TGCGCCAGCAGCTTGGAACAGGCCCCAGATACGCAGTATTTT.

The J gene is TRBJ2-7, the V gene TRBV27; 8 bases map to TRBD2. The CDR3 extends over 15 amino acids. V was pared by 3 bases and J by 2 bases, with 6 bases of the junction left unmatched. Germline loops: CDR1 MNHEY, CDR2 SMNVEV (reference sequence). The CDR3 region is CASSFNGLAAYEQYF. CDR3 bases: TGTGCCAGCAGTTTTAATGGACTAGCTGCCTACGAGCAGTACTTC.

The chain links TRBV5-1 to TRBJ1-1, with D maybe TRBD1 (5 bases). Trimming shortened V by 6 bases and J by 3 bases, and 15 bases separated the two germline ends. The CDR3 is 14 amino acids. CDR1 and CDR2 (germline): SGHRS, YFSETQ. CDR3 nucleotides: TGCGCCAGCACTCCTTCAGGGTCGTACACTGAAGCTTTCTTT. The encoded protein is CASTPSGSYTEAFF.

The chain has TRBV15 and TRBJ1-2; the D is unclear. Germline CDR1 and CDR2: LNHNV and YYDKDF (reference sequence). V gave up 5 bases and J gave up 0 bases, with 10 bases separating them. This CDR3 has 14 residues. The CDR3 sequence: CATSGSGANYGYTF. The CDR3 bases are TGTGCCACCAGCGGATCCGGGGCTAACTATGGCTACACCTTC.

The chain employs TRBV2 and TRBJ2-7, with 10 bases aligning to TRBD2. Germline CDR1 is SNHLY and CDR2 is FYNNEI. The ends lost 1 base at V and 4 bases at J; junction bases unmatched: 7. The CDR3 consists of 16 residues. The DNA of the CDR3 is TGTGCCAGCAGTGAAGGCCGCCTAGCGGGAGAGTACGAGCAGTACTTC. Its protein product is CASSEGRLAGEYEQYF.

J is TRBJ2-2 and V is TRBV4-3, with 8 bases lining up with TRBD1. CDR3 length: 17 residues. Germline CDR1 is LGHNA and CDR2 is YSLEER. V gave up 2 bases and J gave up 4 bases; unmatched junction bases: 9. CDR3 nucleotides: TGCGCCAGCAGCCAAATCCTGCGGGACAGGAGCACCGGGGAGCTGTTTTTT. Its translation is CASSQILRDRSTGELFF.

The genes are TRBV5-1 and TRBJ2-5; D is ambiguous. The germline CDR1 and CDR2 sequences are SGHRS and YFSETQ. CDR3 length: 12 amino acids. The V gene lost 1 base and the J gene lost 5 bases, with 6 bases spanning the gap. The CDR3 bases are TGCGCCAGCAGCTTGTACGGGGAGACCCAGTACTTC. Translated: CASSLYGETQYF.

The CDR3 coding sequence is TGTGCCAGCAGCCAACAGAAGCGGGAGGGCCGAAGTACGCAGTATTTT. Amino acid sequence: CASSQQKREGRSTQYF. This chain connects TRBV3-1 (or the pseudogene TRBV3-2) to TRBJ2-3, with 10 bases matching TRBD2. The V gene's germline CDR1 is LGHDT and CDR2 YNNKEL (reference sequence). Trimming took 2 bases from V and 8 from J; bases not matched to a gene: 10. The length of the CDR3 is 16 residues.

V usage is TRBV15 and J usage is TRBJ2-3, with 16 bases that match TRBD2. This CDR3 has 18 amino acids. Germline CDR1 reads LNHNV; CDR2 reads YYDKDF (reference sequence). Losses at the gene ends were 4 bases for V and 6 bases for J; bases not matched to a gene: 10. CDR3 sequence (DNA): TGTGCCACCAGCAACCCCGGGACTAGCGGGAGGGCAAGGGATACGCAGTATTTT. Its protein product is CATSNPGTSGRARDTQYF. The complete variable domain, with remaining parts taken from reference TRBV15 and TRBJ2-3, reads DAMVIQNPRYQVTQFGKPVTLSCSQTLNHNVMYWYQQKSSQAPKLLFHYYDKDFNNEADTPDNFQSRRPNTSFCFLDIRSPGLGDTAMYLCATSNPGTSGRARDTQYFGPGTRLTVL.

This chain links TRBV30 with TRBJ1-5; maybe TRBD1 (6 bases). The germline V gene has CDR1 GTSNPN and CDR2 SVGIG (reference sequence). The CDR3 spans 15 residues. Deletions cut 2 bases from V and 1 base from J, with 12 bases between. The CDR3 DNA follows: TGTGCCTGGAGTAGAAGGGGGGGAAGCAATCAGCCCCAGCATTTT. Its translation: CAWSRRGGSNQPQHF. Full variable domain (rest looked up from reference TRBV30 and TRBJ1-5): SQTIHQWPATLVQPVGSPLSLECTVEGTSNPNLYWYRQAAGRGLQLLFYSVGIGQISSEVPQNLSASRPQDRQFILSSKKLLLSDSGFYLCAWSRRGGSNQPQHFGDGTRLSIL.

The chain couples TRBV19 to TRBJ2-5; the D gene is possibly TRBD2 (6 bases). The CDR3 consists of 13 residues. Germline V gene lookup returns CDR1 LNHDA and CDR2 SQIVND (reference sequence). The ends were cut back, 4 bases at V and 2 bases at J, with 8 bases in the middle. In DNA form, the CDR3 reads TGTGCCAGTAGTACTAGCGTTCAAGAGACCCAGTACTTC. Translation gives CASSTSVQETQYF.

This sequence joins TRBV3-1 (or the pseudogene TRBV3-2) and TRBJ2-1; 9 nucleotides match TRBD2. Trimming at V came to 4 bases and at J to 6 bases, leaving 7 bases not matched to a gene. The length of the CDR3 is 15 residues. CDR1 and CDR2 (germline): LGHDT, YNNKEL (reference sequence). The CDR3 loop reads CASSPAGGRANEQFF. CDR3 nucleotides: TGTGCCAGCAGCCCGGCCGGCGGGAGGGCCAATGAGCAGTTCTTC.

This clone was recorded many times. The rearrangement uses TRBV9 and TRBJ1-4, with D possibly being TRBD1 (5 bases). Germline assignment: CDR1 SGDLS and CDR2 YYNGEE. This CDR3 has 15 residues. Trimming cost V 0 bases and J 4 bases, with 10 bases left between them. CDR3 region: CASSVEGRVNEKLFF. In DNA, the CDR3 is TGTGCCAGCAGCGTAGAGGGCAGGGTTAATGAAAAACTGTTTTTT.

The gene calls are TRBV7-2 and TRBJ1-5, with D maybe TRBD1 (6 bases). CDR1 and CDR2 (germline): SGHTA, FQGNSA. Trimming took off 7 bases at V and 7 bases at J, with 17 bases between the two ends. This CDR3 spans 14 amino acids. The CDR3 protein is CASTQQGGGQPQHF. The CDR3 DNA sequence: TGTGCCAGCACCCAACAGGGTGGCGGCCAGCCCCAGCATTTT.

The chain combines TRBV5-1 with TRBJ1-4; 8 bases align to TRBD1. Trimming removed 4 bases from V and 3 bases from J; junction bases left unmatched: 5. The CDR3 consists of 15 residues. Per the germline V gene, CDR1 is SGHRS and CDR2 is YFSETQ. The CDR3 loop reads CASSPQGAANEKLFF. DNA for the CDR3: TGCGCCAGCAGCCCGCAGGGGGCGGCTAATGAAAAACTGTTTTTT. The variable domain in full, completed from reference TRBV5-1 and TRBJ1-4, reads KAGVTQTPRYLIKTRGQQVTLSCSPISGHRSVSWYQQTPGQGLQFLFEYFSETQRNKGNFPGRFSGRQFSNSRSEMNVSTLELGDSALYLCASSPQGAANEKLFFGSGTQLSVL.